This T cell receptor (beta chain) emerged from a study of neurological immune-mediated disorders. TCRdb passed the 5' RACE reads through MiXCR, listing each CDR3 protein once. The table lists more than 50,000 distinct CDR3 sequences, around 3.8% of them singletons, with more than 2% in the top ten. This clonotype came up many times. What it binds is unknown. The junction departs from germline at one end; a sequencing error may be responsible. The study's findings and limits: The greatest TCR clonal expansion appeared in HTLV-1-associated myelopathy and the smallest, falling below healthy controls, in multiple sclerosis. On phylogenetic grouping, the repertoires of 18 of 34 multiple sclerosis patients fell within one related-CDR3 cluster, constituting a possible signature.

Germline V gives CDR1 LGHDT, CDR2 YNNKEL (reference sequence). CDR3 size: 14 residues. The sample consisted of PBMCs. The chain has TRBV3-1 and TRBJ1-6; D ambiguous. The receptor was derived from a woman aged 50 to 60 with multiple sclerosis. DNA of the CDR3: TGTGCCAGCAGCCAAGATTGGAGAGATTCACCCCTCAACTTT. Translation gives CASSQDWRDSPLNF.